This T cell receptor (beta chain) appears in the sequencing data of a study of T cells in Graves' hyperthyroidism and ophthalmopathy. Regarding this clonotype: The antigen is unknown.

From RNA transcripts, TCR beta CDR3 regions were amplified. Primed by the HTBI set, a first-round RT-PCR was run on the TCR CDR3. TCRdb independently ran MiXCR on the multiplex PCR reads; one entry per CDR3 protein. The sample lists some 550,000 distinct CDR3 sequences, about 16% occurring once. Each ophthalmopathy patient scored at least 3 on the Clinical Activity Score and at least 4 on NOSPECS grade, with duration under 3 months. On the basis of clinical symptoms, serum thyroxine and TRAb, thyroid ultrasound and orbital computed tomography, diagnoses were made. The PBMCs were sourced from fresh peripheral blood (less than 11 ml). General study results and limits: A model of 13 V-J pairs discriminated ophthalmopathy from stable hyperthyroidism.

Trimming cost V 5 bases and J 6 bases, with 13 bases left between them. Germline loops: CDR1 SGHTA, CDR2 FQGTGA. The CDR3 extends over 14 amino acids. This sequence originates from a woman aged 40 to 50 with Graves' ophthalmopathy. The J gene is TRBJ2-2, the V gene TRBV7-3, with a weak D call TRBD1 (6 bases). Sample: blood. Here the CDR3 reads CASSLGTSAGELFF. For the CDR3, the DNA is TGTGCCAGCAGCCTCGGGACATCCGCCGGGGAGCTGTTTTTT.